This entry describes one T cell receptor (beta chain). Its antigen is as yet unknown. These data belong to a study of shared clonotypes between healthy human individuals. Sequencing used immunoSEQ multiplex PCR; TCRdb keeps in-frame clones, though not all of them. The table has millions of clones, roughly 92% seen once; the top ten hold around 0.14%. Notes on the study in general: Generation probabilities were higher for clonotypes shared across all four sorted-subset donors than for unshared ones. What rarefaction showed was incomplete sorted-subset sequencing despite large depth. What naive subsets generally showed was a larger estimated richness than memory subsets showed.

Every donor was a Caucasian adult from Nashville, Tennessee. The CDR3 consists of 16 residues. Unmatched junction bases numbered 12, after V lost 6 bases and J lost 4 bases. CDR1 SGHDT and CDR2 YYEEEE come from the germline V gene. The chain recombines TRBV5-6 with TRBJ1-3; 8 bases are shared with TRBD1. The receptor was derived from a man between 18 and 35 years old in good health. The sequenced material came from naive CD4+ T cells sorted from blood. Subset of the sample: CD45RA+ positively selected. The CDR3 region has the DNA TGTGCCAGCACCAGACCGGACAGGGACTTCGGAAACACCATATATTTT. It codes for CASTRPDRDFGNTIYF. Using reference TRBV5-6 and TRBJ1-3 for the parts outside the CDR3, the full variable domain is DAGVTQSPTHLIKTRGQQVTLRCSPKSGHDTVSWYQQALGQGPQFIFQYYEEEERQRGNFPDRFSGHQFPNYSSELNVNALLLGDSALYLCASTRPDRDFGNTIYFGEGSWLTVV.